This TCR beta chain comes out of a study of blood T cell repertoires in COVID-19. This clone was detected a few times. The germline V and J ends were trimmed by 2 bases and 7 bases, with 8 bases remaining between them. The length of the CDR3 is 13 residues. Germline V gene lookup returns CDR1 LGHDT and CDR2 YNNKEL (reference sequence). The method was immunoSEQ multiplex PCR; TCRdb's version includes in-frame clones alone and lacks a portion of them. The sample lists around 130,000 clones, around 86% occurring once. This receptor was obtained from a man aged 30-40 years who had recovered from COVID-19. The sample comprised PBMCs or T cells enriched from blood (not recorded which). The chain has TRBV3-1 (or the pseudogene TRBV3-2) and TRBJ1-4; maybe TRBD1 (5 bases). The DNA for the CDR3 is TGTGCCAGCAGCCAACAAGACAGTGAAAAACTGTTTTTT. Translation: CASSQQDSEKLFF.